Following are 32 T cell receptor beta chains from one sample sequenced in a study of blood T cell repertoires in COVID-19. Assay: immunoSEQ multiplex PCR; the TCRdb copy retains only in-frame clones and omits some. The sample holds some 90,000 clones, approximately 90% seen once. The sequenced material came from peripheral blood. All receptors come from a man aged 45-60 years with acute or convalescent COVID-19.

This clone is a singleton in its sample. The V gene is TRBV5-6, the J gene TRBJ1-2, with D possibly being TRBD1 (5 bases). V was clipped by 0 bases and J by 4 bases, with 13 bases between them. The CDR3 spans 15 residues. CDR1 and CDR2 (germline): SGHDT, YYEEEE. The CDR3 spells CASSLGAGIVYGYTF. The CDR3 coding sequence is TGTGCCAGCAGCTTGGGTGCAGGGATCGTCTATGGCTACACCTTC.

Turning to this clone: The germline gene is not matched at one end of the junction; a read error may be the cause. The chain is built from TRBV30 and TRBJ1-3, with 10 bases matching TRBD1. CDR1 is GTSNPN and CDR2 is SVGIG in the germline V gene (reference sequence). The CDR3 has 16 residues. The CDR3 sequence is CACSGGQGKSGNTIYF. DNA of the CDR3: TGTGCCTGCAGTGGGGGACAGGGGAAGTCTGGAAACACCATATATTTT.

The chain uses TRBV13 and TRBJ1-2; D not resolved. V was trimmed by 2 bases and J by 3 bases, leaving 10 bases between them. From germline, CDR1 is PRHDT and CDR2 FYEKMQ (reference sequence). This CDR3 region has 14 residues. The CDR3 loop reads CASSLMEGDYGYTF. The CDR3 DNA sequence: TGTGCCAGCAGCTTAATGGAGGGAGACTATGGCTACACCTTC. Filled out from reference TRBV13 and TRBJ1-2, the complete variable domain reads AAGVIQSPRHLIKEKRETATLKCYPIPRHDTVYWYQQGPGQDPQFLISFYEKMQSDKGSIPDRFSAQQFSDYHSELNMSSLELGDSALYFCASSLMEGDYGYTFGSGTRLTVV.

The gene calls are TRBV7-2 and TRBJ2-2, with a possible D match to TRBD2 (7 bases). There are 15 residues in the CDR3. Germline values: CDR1 SGHTA, CDR2 FQGNSA. Deletions cut 3 bases from V and 4 bases from J, with 12 bases between. The CDR3 sequence: CASSFGGASTGELFF. The CDR3 DNA sequence: TGTGCCAGCAGCTTTGGGGGGGCCTCCACCGGGGAGCTGTTTTTT.

The V call is TRBV7-9, the J call TRBJ1-2, with 7 bases aligning to TRBD1. The CDR3 is 14 amino acids. Germline assignment: CDR1 SEHNR and CDR2 FQNEAQ (reference sequence). V trimming: 5 bases; J trimming: 3 bases; junction bases outside the gene matches: 6. CDR3 sequence: CASSPSQGDYGYTF. CDR3 nucleotides: TGTGCCAGCAGCCCCTCCCAGGGGGACTATGGCTACACCTTC.

This clone was recorded a few times. The V gene is TRBV6-5, the J gene TRBJ2-7; D call uncertain. The CDR3 length is 12 residues. In germline, CDR1 is MNHEY, CDR2 SVGAGI. V was shortened by 5 bases and J by 2 bases, with 7 bases between the two germline ends. This CDR3 reads CASSNGPYEQYF. As DNA, the CDR3 is TGTGCCAGCAGTAACGGTCCCTACGAGCAGTACTTC.

This clone was counted once. V and J are TRBV6-5 and TRBJ2-5, with D unresolved. CDR1 and CDR2 (germline): MNHEY, SVGAGI. CDR3 size: 12 residues. V lost 2 bases and J 5 bases, leaving 6 bases between the germline ends. DNA of the CDR3: TGTGCCAGCAGTTACCCCCCGGAGACCCAGTACTTC. It specifies CASSYPPETQYF.

The chain links TRBV11-1 to TRBJ1-1, with D uncertain. The CDR3 loop spans 14 amino acids. Germline CDR1 is SGHAT and CDR2 is FQDESV (reference sequence). Trimming removed 6 bases from V and 0 bases from J, with 11 bases in between. The CDR3 coding sequence is TGTGCCAGCAGTTTCGGGGAGGTGAACACTGAAGCTTTCTTT. This codes for CASSFGEVNTEAFF. Complete variable domain (other parts from reference TRBV11-1 and TRBJ1-1): EAEVAQSPRYKITEKSQAVAFWCDPISGHATLYWYRQILGQGPELLVQFQDESVVDDSQLPKDRFSAERLKGVDSTLKIQPAELGDSAMYLCASSFGEVNTEAFFGQGTRLTVV.

The chain joins TRBV5-1 to TRBJ2-1; tentative D call: TRBD2 (5 bases). This CDR3 is 15 amino acids long. Germline V gene sequence: CDR1 SGHRS, CDR2 YFSETQ. The V end lost 3 bases, the J end lost 8 bases, and 18 bases lay between the germline ends. The CDR3 DNA follows: TGCGCCAGCAGCTATTACAATACTCAGAGGGATGAGCAGTTCTTC. It is translated as CASSYYNTQRDEQFF.

This CDR3 reads CSALQFRTGTGVENTEAFF. CDR3 nucleotides: TGCAGCGCCCTCCAGTTCCGGACCGGGACAGGGGTGGAGAACACTGAAGCTTTCTTT. V usage is TRBV29-1 and J usage is TRBJ1-1, with 10 bases matching TRBD1. Germline V gene lookup returns CDR1 SQVTM and CDR2 ANQGSEA. J lost 1 base, V lost 7 bases, and 21 bases had no gene match. This CDR3 has 19 residues.

J is TRBJ2-7 and V is TRBV19; 7 nucleotides line up with TRBD2. Germline lookup yields CDR1 LNHDA and CDR2 SQIVND (reference sequence). The CDR3 spans 16 residues. After removal of 3 bases from V and 5 bases from J, the junction contained 13 bases not matched to a gene. The CDR3 DNA follows: TGTGCCAGTAGTATTGGGGACTACCCACTGTTCGACGAGCAGTACTTC. Protein product: CASSIGDYPLFDEQYF.

The chain recombines TRBV19 with TRBJ1-6; the match to TRBD1 covers 9 bases. Trimming cost V 6 bases and J 9 bases; bases outside gene matches: 3. Germline CDR1 and CDR2: LNHDA and SQIVND (reference sequence). This CDR3 comprises 13 residues. CDR3 loop: CASSGTGISPLHF. The CDR3 DNA sequence: TGTGCCAGTAGCGGGACAGGGATTTCACCCCTCCACTTT.

This chain connects TRBV5-1 to TRBJ2-2, with D possibly TRBD2 on 5 matching bases. Trimming removed 0 bases from V and 2 bases from J, with 8 bases in between. The CDR3 runs 15 residues. Germline CDR1 and CDR2: SGHRS and YFSETQ. The CDR3 protein is CASSLAGSNTGELFF. The CDR3 DNA follows: TGCGCCAGCAGCTTGGCGGGGAGTAACACCGGGGAGCTGTTTTTT.

This clone was picked up one time. V gene TRBV6-4 combines with J gene TRBJ2-6; D not resolved. The CDR3 totals 15 residues. Germline V gives CDR1 MRHNA, CDR2 SNTAGT. With 2 bases removed from V and 0 bases from J, the gap between germline ends came to 5 bases. Written as DNA, the CDR3 is TGTGCCAGCAGTGACCTGAGCTCTGGGGCCAACGTCCTGACTTTC. The encoded protein is CASSDLSSGANVLTF.

V and J are TRBV5-1 and TRBJ1-2; the match to TRBD1 covers 12 bases. The germline CDR1 and CDR2 sequences are SGHRS and YFSETQ. The CDR3 runs to 15 residues. Losses at the gene ends were 3 bases for V and 4 bases for J; bases not matched to a gene: 4. The CDR3 nucleotides are TGCGCCAGCAGCTGGGGACAGGGGGCGAGCTATGGCTACACCTTC. Protein product: CASSWGQGASYGYTF.

The rearrangement uses TRBV2 and TRBJ1-2, with 9 bases fitting TRBD1. This CDR3 has 14 amino acids. Germline CDR1 and CDR2: SNHLY and FYNNEI. V lost 2 bases and J lost 8; bases outside the gene matches: 6. This CDR3 is CASSERQGVRGYTF. Here the CDR3 DNA reads TGTGCCAGCAGTGAAAGACAGGGGGTGAGAGGCTACACCTTC. Full variable domain (missing parts from reference TRBV2 and TRBJ1-2): EPEVTQTPSHQVTQMGQEVILRCVPISNHLYFYWYRQILGQKVEFLVSFYNNEISEKSEIFDDQFSVERPDGSNFTLKIRSTKLEDSAMYFCASSERQGVRGYTFGSGTRLTVV.

The chain couples TRBV25-1 to TRBJ1-2; the D is unclear. Trimming took off 2 bases at V and 4 bases at J, with 20 bases between the two ends. There are 17 residues in the CDR3. Germline V gene lookup returns CDR1 MGHDK and CDR2 SYGVNS. The chain's CDR3 is CASSEAGVTTSVYGYTF. In nucleotides, the CDR3 is TGTGCCAGCAGTGAAGCCGGGGTGACAACTTCTGTCTATGGCTACACCTTC.

The chain carries TRBV5-4 and TRBJ2-5; D call uncertain. V lost 3 bases and J 1 base, leaving 10 bases between the germline ends. Looked up from germline, CDR1 is SGHNT and CDR2 is YYREEE (reference sequence). The CDR3 has 14 residues. Here the CDR3 DNA reads TGTGCCAGCAGCTCGGTGGGCTTCCAAGAGACCCAGTACTTC. It translates to CASSSVGFQETQYF.

CDR3 in amino acids: CASSLEPSFVEAFF. The CDR3 DNA reads TGTGCCAGCAGCTTGGAACCGAGCTTCGTTGAAGCTTTCTTT. The V and J genes are TRBV5-4 and TRBJ1-1; no definite D call. The CDR3 runs to 14 residues. Germline loops: CDR1 SGHNT, CDR2 YYREEE (reference sequence). Trimming pared 0 bases from V and 7 bases from J, leaving 13 bases between.

The chain recombines TRBV7-2 with TRBJ2-2, with 7 bases lining up with TRBD1. V gave up 5 bases and J gave up 2 bases; unmatched junction bases: 5. CDR3 length: 15 amino acids. Germline values: CDR1 SGHTA, CDR2 FQGNSA. The CDR3 DNA sequence: TGTGCCAGCAGCCAGACAGGGATAAACACCGGGGAGCTGTTTTTT. Its translation: CASSQTGINTGELFF. The full variable domain, completed using reference TRBV7-2 and TRBJ2-2, is GAGVSQSPSNKVTEKGKDVELRCDPISGHTALYWYRQSLGQGLEFLIYFQGNSAPDKSGLPSDRFSAERTGGSVSTLTIQRTQQEDSAVYLCASSQTGINTGELFFGEGSRLTVL.

The V call is TRBV20-1, the J call TRBJ2-1; possible D gene TRBD2, 5 bases. Trimming removed 5 bases at V and 4 bases at J, with 6 bases between. The CDR3 has 11 amino acids. In germline, CDR1 is DFQATT, CDR2 SNEGSKA (reference sequence). The CDR3 region has the DNA TGCAGTGCTGGGGAGTACAATGAGCAGTTCTTC. Amino acids: CSAGEYNEQFF.

V usage is TRBV3-1 (or the pseudogene TRBV3-2) and J usage is TRBJ1-1; D ambiguous. The ends were cut back, 0 bases at V and 4 bases at J, with 9 bases in the middle. The CDR3 runs to 14 residues. Germline assignment: CDR1 LGHDT and CDR2 YNNKEL (reference sequence). CDR3 sequence: CASSQDWSGTEAFF. Here the CDR3 DNA reads TGTGCCAGCAGCCAAGACTGGAGCGGCACTGAAGCTTTCTTT.

V and J are TRBV6-2 or TRBV6-3 and TRBJ2-6; weak D call: TRBD1 (7 bases). The V gene lost 6 bases and the J gene lost 2 bases, with 17 bases spanning the gap. CDR3 length: 17 residues. The germline gives CDR1 MNHEY, CDR2 SVGEGT. CDR3 in amino acids: CASSPQGGGTGANVLTF. Here the CDR3 DNA reads TGTGCCAGCAGCCCTCAGGGGGGCGGAACTGGGGCCAACGTCCTGACTTTC.

This clone was seen more than once but under ten times. The gene calls are TRBV5-6 and TRBJ2-2; D possibly corresponds to TRBD2 (5 bases). Germline assignment: CDR1 SGHDT and CDR2 YYEEEE. There are 13 residues in the CDR3. The ends were cut back, 2 bases at V and 6 bases at J, with 8 bases in the middle. DNA of the CDR3: TGTGCCAGCAGCTTTCGAGGGCCCGGGGAGCTGTTTTTT. Its translation: CASSFRGPGELFF.

The chain carries TRBV6-6 and TRBJ1-1; D is undetermined. The CDR3 loop spans 12 amino acids. The V gene lost 10 bases and the J gene lost 1 base, with 10 bases spanning the gap. Per the germline V gene, CDR1 is MNHNY and CDR2 is SVGAGI (reference sequence). The CDR3 region has the DNA TGTGCCACCTCCCTAAAGAACACTGAAGCTTTCTTT. Translating it yields CATSLKNTEAFF.

This clone has just a few counts. The J gene is TRBJ1-1, the V gene TRBV19, with no clear D. Germline CDR1 reads LNHDA; CDR2 reads SQIVND (reference sequence). The CDR3 covers 15 residues. V lost 6 bases to trimming and J lost 1 base, with 15 bases between them. This CDR3 is CASSPGSWANTEAFF. CDR3 nucleotide sequence: TGTGCCAGTAGCCCCGGAAGTTGGGCGAACACTGAAGCTTTCTTT.

V usage is TRBV28 and J usage is TRBJ1-1; D remains unclear. Per germline, CDR1 MDHEN and CDR2 SYDVKM. Trimming cost V 1 base and J 8 bases, with 8 bases left between them. CDR3 length: 12 amino acids. The CDR3 here is CASSLFGGEAFF. The CDR3 region has the DNA TGTGCCAGCAGTTTATTCGGCGGGGAAGCTTTCTTT.

CDR3 in amino acids: CASSDRFGTQYF. CDR3 coding DNA: TGTGCCAGTAGTGACAGATTCGGTACGCAGTATTTT. The rearrangement links TRBV19 to TRBJ2-3, with a possible D match to TRBD1 (5 bases). This CDR3 is 12 amino acids long. CDR1 and CDR2 (germline): LNHDA, SQIVND (reference sequence). V lost 5 bases and J 8 bases, leaving 11 bases between the germline ends.

The chain combines TRBV30 with TRBJ2-7, with TRBD1 identical over 9 bases. The CDR3 spans 13 residues. The trim removed 8 bases at V and 4 bases at J, leaving 9 bases unmatched. Germline V lookup: CDR1 GTSNPN, CDR2 SVGIG (reference sequence). The CDR3 bases are TGTGCCGGAACTCGACAGGGGGGGTACGAGCAGTACTTC. This encodes CAGTRQGGYEQYF.

The chain links TRBV24-1 to TRBJ2-1; TRBD2 aligns across 7 bases. The CDR3 loop spans 15 amino acids. Germline-derived CDR1 and CDR2 are KGHDR and SFDVKD. The J segment lost 5 bases and the V segment lost 5 bases, leaving 8 bases of the junction unmatched. DNA for the CDR3: TGTGCCACCAGTGGAGCGGGGTACCGTGACAATGAGCAGTTCTTC. As protein: CATSGAGYRDNEQFF.

A single count supports this clone. The chain is built from TRBV5-1 and TRBJ2-1; 14 positions match TRBD2. Germline-derived CDR1 and CDR2 are SGHRS and YFSETQ. CDR3 length: 15 amino acids. V was clipped by 4 bases and J by 4 bases; unmatched bases: 1. In nucleotides, the CDR3 is TGCGCCAGCAGCAGGACTAGCGGGGGGTACAATGAGCAGTTCTTC. This codes for CASSRTSGGYNEQFF. Looking up the rest from reference TRBV5-1 and TRBJ2-1 gives the full variable domain: KAGVTQTPRYLIKTRGQQVTLSCSPISGHRSVSWYQQTPGQGLQFLFEYFSETQRNKGNFPGRFSGRQFSNSRSEMNVSTLELGDSALYLCASSRTSGGYNEQFFGPGTRLTVL.

Concerning this clone itself: The junction departs from germline at one end; a sequencing error may be responsible. The chain uses TRBV30 and TRBJ2-4; 15 bases match TRBD2. Germline assignment: CDR1 GTSNPN and CDR2 SVGIG (reference sequence). The CDR3 consists of 15 residues. The chain's CDR3 is CAWSRPGTSGGSVIF. The CDR3 nucleotides read TGTGCCTGGAGTCGACCCGGGACTAGCGGGGGGTCGGTTATCTTC.